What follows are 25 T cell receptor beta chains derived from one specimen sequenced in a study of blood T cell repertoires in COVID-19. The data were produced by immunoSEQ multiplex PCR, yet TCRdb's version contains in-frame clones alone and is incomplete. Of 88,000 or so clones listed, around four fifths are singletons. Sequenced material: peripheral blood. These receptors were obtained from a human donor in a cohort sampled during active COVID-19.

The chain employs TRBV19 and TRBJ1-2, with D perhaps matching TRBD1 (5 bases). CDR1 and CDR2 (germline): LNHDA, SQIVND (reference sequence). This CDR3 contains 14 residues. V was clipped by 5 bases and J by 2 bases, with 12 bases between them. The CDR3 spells CASSFQDKNYGYTF. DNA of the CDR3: TGTGCCAGTAGTTTCCAGGACAAGAACTATGGCTACACCTTC.

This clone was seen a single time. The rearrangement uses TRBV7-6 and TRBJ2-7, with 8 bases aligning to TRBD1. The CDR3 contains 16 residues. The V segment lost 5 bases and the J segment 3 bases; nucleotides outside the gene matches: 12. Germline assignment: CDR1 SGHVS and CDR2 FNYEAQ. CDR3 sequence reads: CASSLATGTGVYEQYF. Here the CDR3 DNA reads TGTGCCAGCAGCCTCGCGACCGGGACAGGTGTCTACGAGCAGTACTTC.

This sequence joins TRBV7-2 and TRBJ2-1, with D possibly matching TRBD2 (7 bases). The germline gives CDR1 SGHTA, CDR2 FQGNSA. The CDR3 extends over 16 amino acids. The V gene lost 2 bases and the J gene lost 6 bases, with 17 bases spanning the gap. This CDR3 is CASSLRGALLGNEQFF. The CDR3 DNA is TGTGCCAGCAGCTTACGGGGGGCCCTTTTGGGCAATGAGCAGTTCTTC.

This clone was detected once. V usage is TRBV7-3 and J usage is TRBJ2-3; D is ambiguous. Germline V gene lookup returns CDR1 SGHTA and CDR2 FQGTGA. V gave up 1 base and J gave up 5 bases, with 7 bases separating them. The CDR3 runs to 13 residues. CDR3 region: CASSLITGDTQYF. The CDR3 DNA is TGTGCCAGCAGCTTAATTACGGGAGATACGCAGTATTTT.

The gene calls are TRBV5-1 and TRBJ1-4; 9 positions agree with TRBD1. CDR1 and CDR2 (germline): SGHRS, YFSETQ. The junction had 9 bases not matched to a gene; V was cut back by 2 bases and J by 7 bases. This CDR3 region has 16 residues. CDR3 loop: CASSFSPGQGGEKLFF. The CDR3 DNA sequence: TGCGCCAGCAGCTTCTCCCCGGGACAGGGCGGTGAAAAACTGTTTTTT.

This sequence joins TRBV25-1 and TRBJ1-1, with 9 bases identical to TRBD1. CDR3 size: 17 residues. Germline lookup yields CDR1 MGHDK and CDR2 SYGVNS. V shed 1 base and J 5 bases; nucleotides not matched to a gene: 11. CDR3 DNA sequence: TGTGCCAGCAGTGAATTTGTGACAGGGGGGCCGGGAACTGAAGCTTTCTTT. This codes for CASSEFVTGGPGTEAFF.

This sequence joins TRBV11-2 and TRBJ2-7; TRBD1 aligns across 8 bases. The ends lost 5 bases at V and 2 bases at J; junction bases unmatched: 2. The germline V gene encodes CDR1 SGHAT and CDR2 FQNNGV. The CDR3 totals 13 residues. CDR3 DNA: TGTGCCAGCAGCAAGACAGGGGCCTACGAGCAGTACTTC. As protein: CASSKTGAYEQYF. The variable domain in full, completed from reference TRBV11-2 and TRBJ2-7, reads EAGVAQSPRYKIIEKRQSVAFWCNPISGHATLYWYQQILGQGPKLLIQFQNNGVVDDSQLPKDRFSAERLKGVDSTLKIQPAKLEDSAVYLCASSKTGAYEQYFGPGTRLTVT.

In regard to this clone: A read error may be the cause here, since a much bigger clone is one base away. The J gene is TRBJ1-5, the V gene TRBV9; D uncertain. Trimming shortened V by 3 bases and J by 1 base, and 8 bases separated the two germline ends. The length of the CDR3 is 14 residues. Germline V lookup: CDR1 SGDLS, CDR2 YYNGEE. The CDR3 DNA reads TGTGCCAGCAGCGGGGGAGGGAGCAATCAGCCCCAGCATTTT. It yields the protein CASSGGGSNQPQHF.

The CDR3: CASSQTSGNTIYF. CDR3 in DNA: TGCGCCAGTAGCCAAACCTCTGGAAACACCATATATTTT. This rearrangement joins TRBV10-1 to TRBJ1-3; no firm D call. V was pared by 9 bases and J by 0 bases, with 9 bases between. CDR3 length: 13 residues. CDR1 and CDR2 (germline): WNHNN, SYGVQD (reference sequence).

CDR3 loop: CASSLAWTSGTDTQYF. The CDR3 DNA follows: TGTGCCAGCAGCTTGGCGTGGACTAGCGGCACAGATACGCAGTATTTT. The chain is built from TRBV5-4 and TRBJ2-3; 9 positions match TRBD2. The V segment lost 0 bases and the J segment 1 base; nucleotides outside the gene matches: 3. Germline V gene sequence: CDR1 SGHNT, CDR2 YYREEE (reference sequence). This CDR3 spans 16 amino acids.

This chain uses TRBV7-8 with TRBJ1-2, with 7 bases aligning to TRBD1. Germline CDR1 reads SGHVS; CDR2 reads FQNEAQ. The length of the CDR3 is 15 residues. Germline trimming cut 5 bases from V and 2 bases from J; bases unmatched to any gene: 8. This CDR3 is CASSPGQTLNYGYTF. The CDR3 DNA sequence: TGTGCCAGCAGCCCGGGACAGACCTTAAACTATGGCTACACCTTC.

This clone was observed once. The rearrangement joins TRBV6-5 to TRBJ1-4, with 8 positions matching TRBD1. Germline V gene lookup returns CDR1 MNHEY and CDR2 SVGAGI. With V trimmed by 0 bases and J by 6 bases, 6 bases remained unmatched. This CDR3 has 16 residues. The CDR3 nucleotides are TGTGCCAGCAGTTACTCGAGCGGGACAGGAGATGAAAAACTGTTTTTT. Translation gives CASSYSSGTGDEKLFF.

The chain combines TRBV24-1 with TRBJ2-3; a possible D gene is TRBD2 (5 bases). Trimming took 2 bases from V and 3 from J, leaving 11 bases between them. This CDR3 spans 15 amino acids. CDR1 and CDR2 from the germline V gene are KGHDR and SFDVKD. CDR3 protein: CATSDSGIRTDTQYF. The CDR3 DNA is TGTGCCACCAGTGATTCCGGGATTCGAACAGATACGCAGTATTTT.

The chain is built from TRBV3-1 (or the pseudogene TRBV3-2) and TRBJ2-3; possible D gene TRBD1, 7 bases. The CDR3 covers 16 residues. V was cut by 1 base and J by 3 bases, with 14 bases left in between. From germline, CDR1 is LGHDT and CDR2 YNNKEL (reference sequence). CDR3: CASSQVGRGTTDTQYF. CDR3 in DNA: TGTGCCAGCAGCCAAGTGGGCAGGGGGACTACAGATACGCAGTATTTT.

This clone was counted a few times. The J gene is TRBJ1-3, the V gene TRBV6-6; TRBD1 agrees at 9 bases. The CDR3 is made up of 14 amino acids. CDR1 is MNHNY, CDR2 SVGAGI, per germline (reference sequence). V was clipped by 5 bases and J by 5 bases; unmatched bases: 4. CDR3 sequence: CASSAGQGRNTIYF. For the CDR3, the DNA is TGTGCCAGCAGTGCGGGACAGGGCAGAAACACCATATATTTT.

The chain's CDR3 is CASSKRLAETDTQYF. The CDR3 region has the DNA TGTGCCAGCAGCAAAAGGCTAGCGGAGACAGATACGCAGTATTTT. The rearrangement links TRBV7-2 to TRBJ2-3; 7 positions agree with TRBD2. The V and J ends lost 5 bases and 3 bases, in that order; junction bases with no gene match: 8. The CDR3 spans 15 residues. The V gene's germline CDR1 is SGHTA and CDR2 FQGNSA.

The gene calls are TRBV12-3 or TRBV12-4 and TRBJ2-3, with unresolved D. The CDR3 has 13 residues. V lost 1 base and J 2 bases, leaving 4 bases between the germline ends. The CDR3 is CASSLGDTDTQYF. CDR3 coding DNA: TGTGCCAGCAGTTTAGGCGACACAGATACGCAGTATTTT.

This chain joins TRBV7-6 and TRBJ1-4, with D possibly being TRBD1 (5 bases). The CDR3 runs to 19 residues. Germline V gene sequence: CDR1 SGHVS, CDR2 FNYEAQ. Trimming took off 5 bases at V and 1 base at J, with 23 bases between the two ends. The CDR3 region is CASSQRGRGRTETNEKLFF. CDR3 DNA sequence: TGTGCCAGCAGCCAACGGGGTCGGGGGAGAACAGAAACTAATGAAAAACTGTTTTTT.

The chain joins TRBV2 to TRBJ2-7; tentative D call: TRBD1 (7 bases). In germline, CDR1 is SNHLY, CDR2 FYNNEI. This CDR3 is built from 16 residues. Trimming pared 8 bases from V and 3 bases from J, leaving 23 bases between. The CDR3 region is CASGGFLGQPRYEQYF. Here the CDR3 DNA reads TGTGCCAGCGGGGGGTTCTTGGGACAGCCCCGCTACGAGCAGTACTTC.

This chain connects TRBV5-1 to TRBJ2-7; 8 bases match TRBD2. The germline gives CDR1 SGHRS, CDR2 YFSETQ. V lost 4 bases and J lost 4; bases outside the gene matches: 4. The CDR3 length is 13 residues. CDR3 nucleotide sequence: TGCGCCAGCAGCCTCGGGGGGGTTTACGAGCAGTACTTC. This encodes CASSLGGVYEQYF.

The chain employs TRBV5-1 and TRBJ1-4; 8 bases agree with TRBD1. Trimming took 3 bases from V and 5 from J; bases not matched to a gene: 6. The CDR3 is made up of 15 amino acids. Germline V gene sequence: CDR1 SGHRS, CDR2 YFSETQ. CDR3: CASSSWGQENEKLFF. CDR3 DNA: TGCGCCAGCAGCTCGTGGGGACAGGAAAATGAAAAACTGTTTTTT.

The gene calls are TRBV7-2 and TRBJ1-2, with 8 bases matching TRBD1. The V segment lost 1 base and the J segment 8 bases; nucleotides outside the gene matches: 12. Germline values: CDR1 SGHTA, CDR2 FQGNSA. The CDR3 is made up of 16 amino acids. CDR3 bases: TGTGCCAGCAGCTTAGACGGTCCCAGGGGGCTTCGCGGCTACACCTTC. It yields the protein CASSLDGPRGLRGYTF.

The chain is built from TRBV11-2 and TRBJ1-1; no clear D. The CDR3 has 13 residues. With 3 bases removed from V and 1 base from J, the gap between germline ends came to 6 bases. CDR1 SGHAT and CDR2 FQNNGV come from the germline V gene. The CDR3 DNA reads TGTGCCAGCAGCTTGTCAGAGAACACTGAAGCTTTCTTT. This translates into CASSLSENTEAFF.

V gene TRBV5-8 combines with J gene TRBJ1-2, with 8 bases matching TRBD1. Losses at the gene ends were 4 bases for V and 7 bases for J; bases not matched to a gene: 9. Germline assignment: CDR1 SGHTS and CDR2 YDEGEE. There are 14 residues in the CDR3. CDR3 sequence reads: CASSLGQGGTGYTF. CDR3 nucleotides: TGTGCCAGCAGCCTAGGACAGGGAGGTACTGGCTACACCTTC. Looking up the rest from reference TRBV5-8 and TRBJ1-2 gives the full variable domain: EAGVTQSPTHLIKTRGQQATLRCSPISGHTSVYWYQQALGLGLQFLLWYDEGEERNRGNFPPRFSGRQFPNYSSELNVNALELEDSALYLCASSLGQGGTGYTFGSGTRLTVV.

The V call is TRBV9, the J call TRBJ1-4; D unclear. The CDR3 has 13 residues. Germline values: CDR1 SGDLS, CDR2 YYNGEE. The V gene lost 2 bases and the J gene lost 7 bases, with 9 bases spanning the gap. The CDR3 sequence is CASSVATGEKLFF. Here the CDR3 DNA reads TGTGCCAGCAGCGTCGCGACGGGTGAAAAACTGTTTTTT.